Presented here are 9 T cell receptor beta chains from one specimen sequenced in a study of shared clonotypes between healthy human individuals. TCRdb's table, derived via immunoSEQ multiplex PCR, lists solely in-frame clones and lacks some. In the table there are roughly 1,500,000 clones, 95% to 99% of which are singletons. Sequences were obtained from naive CD4+ T cells sorted from blood. This sample's subset: CD45RA+ positively selected. Every receptor here comes from a man aged 25 to 40 in good health.

The CDR3 loop reads CSVGWQGGGGTEAFF. The CDR3, as DNA: TGCAGCGTTGGATGGCAGGGAGGGGGCGGCACTGAAGCTTTCTTT. The V gene is TRBV29-1, the J gene TRBJ1-1; TRBD1 agrees at 7 bases. Germline CDR1 reads SQVTM; CDR2 reads ANQGSEA. With 4 bases clipped from V and 4 bases from J, the junction kept 12 bases outside the gene matches. This CDR3 is built from 15 residues.

The rearrangement joins TRBV19 to TRBJ2-4, with 7 bases fitting TRBD2. Germline V gene lookup returns CDR1 LNHDA and CDR2 SQIVND (reference sequence). The CDR3 spans 14 residues. Trimming removed 3 bases from V and 4 bases from J; junction bases left unmatched: 3. CDR3 sequence (DNA): TGTGCCAGTAGTATCGCGGGAGTTAAAAACATTCAGTACTTC. Its translation: CASSIAGVKNIQYF. Full variable domain (rest looked up from reference TRBV19 and TRBJ2-4): DGGITQSPKYLFRKEGQNVTLSCEQNLNHDAMYWYRQDPGQGLRLIYYSQIVNDFQKGDIAEGYSVSREKKESFPLTVTSAQKNPTAFYLCASSIAGVKNIQYFGAGTRLSVL.

The chain has TRBV6-5 and TRBJ2-7; the D is unclear. The V and J ends lost 8 bases and 2 bases respectively, with 10 bases between them. Germline CDR1 is MNHEY and CDR2 is SVGAGI. The CDR3 is made up of 12 amino acids. The CDR3 region has the DNA TGTGCCAGCCACAGCACTACCTACGAGCAGTACTTC. It is translated as CASHSTTYEQYF.

The rearrangement links TRBV2 to TRBJ1-1, with 7 bases aligning to TRBD1. Per germline, CDR1 SNHLY and CDR2 FYNNEI. Trimming took 4 bases from V and 7 from J; bases not matched to a gene: 6. The length of the CDR3 is 13 residues. CDR3 coding DNA: TGTGCCAGCAGTGTGGAGGGGGCTAATGAAGCTTTCTTT. This gives the protein CASSVEGANEAFF.

The chain has TRBV28 and TRBJ2-6; possibly TRBD1 for D (5 bases). Germline assignment: CDR1 MDHEN and CDR2 SYDVKM. The CDR3 has 15 residues. V was clipped by 3 bases and J by 4 bases, with 10 bases between them. In DNA, the CDR3 is TGTGCCAGCAGTTTGGGGCGTCGAGGGGCCAACGTCCTGACTTTC. Translated, it gives CASSLGRRGANVLTF.

The rearrangement joins TRBV7-6 to TRBJ2-1, with TRBD2 matching over 9 bases. This CDR3 has 16 amino acids. From germline, CDR1 is SGHVS and CDR2 FNYEAQ. The ends lost 5 bases at V and 4 bases at J; junction bases unmatched: 9. The CDR3 spells CASSPLTSGRYNEQFF. CDR3 nucleotides: TGTGCCAGCAGCCCGTTAACCAGCGGGAGGTACAATGAGCAGTTCTTC.

This chain connects TRBV7-2 to TRBJ2-1; the match to TRBD2 covers 11 bases. CDR1 is SGHTA, CDR2 FQGNSA, per germline. This CDR3 spans 14 amino acids. V gave up 2 bases and J gave up 10 bases; unmatched junction bases: 4. CDR3 DNA: TGTGCCAGCAGCTTAACCCGGACTAGCGGGGAGCAGTTCTTC. It codes for CASSLTRTSGEQFF. The variable domain in full, with the rest retrieved from reference TRBV7-2 and TRBJ2-1, is GAGVSQSPSNKVTEKGKDVELRCDPISGHTALYWYRQSLGQGLEFLIYFQGNSAPDKSGLPSDRFSAERTGGSVSTLTIQRTQQEDSAVYLCASSLTRTSGEQFFGPGTRLTVL.

V usage is TRBV29-1 and J usage is TRBJ1-1; D gene uncertain. Trimming left V 7 bases short and J 1 base short, with 13 bases between. Germline V gene lookup returns CDR1 SQVTM and CDR2 ANQGSEA. The CDR3 loop spans 13 amino acids. DNA for the CDR3: TGCAGCGGCACTCCAGGAGGGAACACTGAAGCTTTCTTT. As protein: CSGTPGGNTEAFF.

This chain joins TRBV14 and TRBJ2-7; D is undetermined. Germline CDR1 and CDR2: SGHDN and FVKESK. The V end was cut by 1 base, the J end by 3 bases, with 4 bases between. This CDR3 has 12 amino acids. The CDR3, as DNA: TGTGCCAGCAGCCAAGGGAGCTACGAGCAGTACTTC. Translation: CASSQGSYEQYF.